Shown below are 27 T cell receptor beta chains from a single sample sequenced in a study of blood T cells in healthy people across ages. A second PCR, run for about 7 to 11 cycles, used a sample-barcoded 5' primer plus a J-beta primer mix. TCRdb reprocessed the 5' RACE reads via MiXCR and lists one record per CDR3 protein. The profile shows over 700,000 distinct CDR3 sequences, approximately 53% of them singletons. The sequenced sample was blood. These receptors all come from a man aged 80 or over in good health.

There are a few counts of this clonotype. The chain uses TRBV25-1 and TRBJ2-5; D is unclear. This CDR3 comprises 14 residues. V was pared by 3 bases and J by 3 bases, with 11 bases between. Germline V gene data show CDR1 as MGHDK and CDR2 as SYGVNS. The CDR3: CASSDKQRKETQYF. DNA for the CDR3: TGTGCCAGCAGTGACAAGCAGAGAAAAGAGACCCAGTACTTC.

Worth noting for this clonotype: This may arise from a read error, as a much more abundant clone is one base away. This sequence joins TRBV2 and TRBJ2-2, with D perhaps given as TRBD1 or TRBD2 (6 bases each). Germline-derived CDR1 and CDR2 are SNHLY and FYNNEI. The ends were cut back, 6 bases at V and 4 bases at J, with 9 bases in the middle. CDR3 length: 13 residues. The CDR3 is CASSEGGTGELFF. The CDR3 DNA reads as TGTGCCAGCAGCGAGGGGGGCACCGGGGAGCTGTTTTTT.

The CDR3 loop is CASSYGVGTGGPYEQYF. The CDR3 DNA sequence: TGTGCCAGCAGTTACGGAGTTGGGACAGGGGGCCCCTACGAGCAGTACTTC. This sequence joins TRBV6-2 or TRBV6-3 and TRBJ2-7, with 12 bases identical to TRBD1. Germline CDR1 MNHEY, CDR2 SVGEGT. V lost 2 bases and J lost 2; bases outside the gene matches: 7. The CDR3 is 17 residues long.

This chain connects TRBV14 to TRBJ2-5, with D tentatively TRBD2 (6 bases). The CDR3 extends over 16 amino acids. Looked up from germline, CDR1 is SGHDN and CDR2 is FVKESK. V lost 1 base, J lost 2 bases, and 14 bases lay in between. CDR3 DNA: TGTGCCAGCAGCCAAGGAAAGAGAAGCGGGCAAGAGACCCAGTACTTC. Translation gives CASSQGKRSGQETQYF.

The gene calls are TRBV12-3 or TRBV12-4 and TRBJ1-6, with TRBD1 matching 9 bases. This CDR3 has 15 amino acids. V was pared by 6 bases and J by 7 bases, with 7 bases of the junction left unmatched. CDR3 residues: CASRPRQGGNSPLHF. CDR3 nucleotide sequence: TGTGCCAGCAGGCCTCGACAGGGGGGAAATTCACCCCTCCACTTT.

The chain carries TRBV10-3 and TRBJ2-7; 13 bases align to TRBD2. Germline CDR1 ENHRY, CDR2 SYGVKD. V lost 2 bases to trimming and J lost 3 bases; unmatched junction nucleotides: 4. The length of the CDR3 is 16 residues. The CDR3 here is CAISEGTSGEGYEQYF. For the CDR3, the DNA is TGTGCCATCAGTGAGGGGACTAGCGGGGAAGGCTACGAGCAGTACTTC.

To note about this clonotype: Germline and junction disagree at one end, which may indicate a read error. This sequence joins TRBV18 and TRBJ2-1, with D perhaps matching TRBD1 (5 bases). The CDR3 runs to 14 residues. Germline V gene data show CDR1 as KGHSH and CDR2 as LQKENI. The CDR3 nucleotides read TGTGCCAGCTCACCACCGGTTGGGGCAAATGGGCAGTTCTTC. Translation: CASSPPVGANGQFF.

V and J are TRBV7-3 and TRBJ2-1; D not certain. The CDR3 is 13 amino acids. Germline V CDR1 and CDR2: SGHTA, FQGTGA. The germline V and J ends were trimmed by 4 bases and 9 bases, with 13 bases remaining between them. The CDR3 is CASSYLQATEQFF. CDR3 nucleotide sequence: TGTGCCAGCAGCTACCTCCAAGCAACTGAGCAGTTCTTC. Supplemented by reference TRBV7-3 and TRBJ2-1, the full variable domain reads GAGVSQTPSNKVTEKGKYVELRCDPISGHTALYWYRQSLGQGPEFLIYFQGTGAADDSGLPNDRFFAVRPEGSVSTLKIQRTERGDSAVYLCASSYLQATEQFFGPGTRLTVL.

V and J are TRBV5-1 and TRBJ2-5; 15 bases are a match to TRBD2. Germline-derived CDR1 and CDR2 are SGHRS and YFSETQ. The CDR3 runs 17 residues. With 4 bases clipped from V and 2 bases from J, the junction kept 6 bases outside the gene matches. The CDR3 bases are TGCGCCAGCAGCCGCTCGGGACTAGCGGGAGGTCAAGAGACCCAGTACTTC. Amino acids: CASSRSGLAGGQETQYF.

The V gene is TRBV20-1, the J gene TRBJ2-5; D may be TRBD1 or TRBD2 (5 bases each). The CDR3 is 13 amino acids. In germline, CDR1 is DFQATT, CDR2 SNEGSKA (reference sequence). Trimming removed 5 bases from V and 3 bases from J, with 13 bases in between. CDR3 region: CSAPAGTEETQYF. CDR3 coding DNA: TGCAGTGCTCCCGCCGGGACCGAAGAGACCCAGTACTTC.

The chain employs TRBV29-1 and TRBJ2-3; possible D gene TRBD2, 6 bases. Germline CDR1 reads SQVTM; CDR2 reads ANQGSEA. The germline V and J ends were trimmed by 8 bases and 5 bases, with 14 bases remaining between them. The CDR3 runs to 12 residues. CDR3 in DNA: TGCAGCTCCTCCGTGGGGGGAGATACGCAGTATTTT. Protein sequence: CSSSVGGDTQYF.

This clonotype was seen once. This CDR3 reads CASSRTVAHEQYF. The CDR3 nucleotides read TGTGCCAGCAGCCGGACAGTTGCCCACGAGCAGTACTTC. This chain uses TRBV6-5 with TRBJ2-7, with a possible D match to TRBD1 (6 bases). The CDR3 sequence is 13 residues long. V lost 6 bases, J lost 5 bases, and 14 bases lay in between. CDR1 is MNHEY and CDR2 is SVGAGI in the germline V gene.

A few counts support this clonotype. This chain connects TRBV20-1 to TRBJ2-7; 8 bases align to TRBD2. Germline V gives CDR1 DFQATT, CDR2 SNEGSKA (reference sequence). J was trimmed by 4 bases and V by 4 bases; bases with no gene match: 15. This CDR3 region has 16 residues. In DNA, the CDR3 is TGCAGTGCTAACTCTCCCGGAGCGGGAGATAGGTACGAGCAGTACTTC. Protein: CSANSPGAGDRYEQYF.

V is TRBV4-2 and J is TRBJ2-3, with 9 bases identical to TRBD2. CDR3 length: 17 amino acids. Germline V gives CDR1 LGHNA, CDR2 YNFKEQ. Unmatched junction bases numbered 7, after V lost 0 bases and J lost 3 bases. CDR3 sequence reads: CASSQDRNSGRTDTQYF. CDR3 coding DNA: TGTGCCAGCAGCCAAGATCGGAATAGCGGGAGAACAGATACGCAGTATTTT.

This clonotype was picked up a small number of times. V is TRBV29-1 and J is TRBJ1-2, with TRBD1 identical over 11 bases. CDR3 length: 15 amino acids. CDR1 SQVTM and CDR2 ANQGSEA come from the germline V gene. J was trimmed by 4 bases and V by 7 bases; bases with no gene match: 11. CDR3 in DNA: TGCAGCGCCGGGACAGGGGGTCTCCGCAGCTATGGCTACACCTTC. Residues: CSAGTGGLRSYGYTF.

This chain links TRBV11-1 with TRBJ1-1; D may be TRBD1 (6 bases). Germline CDR1 SGHAT, CDR2 FQDESV (reference sequence). The CDR3 is 13 amino acids. The V gene lost 5 bases and the J gene lost 7 bases, with 14 bases spanning the gap. CDR3 sequence (DNA): TGTGCCAGCAGCCGGACGGGACAAAATGAAGCTTTCTTT. Translating it yields CASSRTGQNEAFF. Full variable domain (remainder filled in from reference TRBV11-1 and TRBJ1-1): EAEVAQSPRYKITEKSQAVAFWCDPISGHATLYWYRQILGQGPELLVQFQDESVVDDSQLPKDRFSAERLKGVDSTLKIQPAELGDSAMYLCASSRTGQNEAFFGQGTRLTVV.

The chain employs TRBV28 and TRBJ1-1; 8 bases are shared with TRBD1. The CDR3 has 15 amino acids. V lost 0 bases, J lost 2 bases, and 2 bases stayed unmatched. Germline CDR1 is MDHEN and CDR2 is SYDVKM. CDR3 in DNA: TGTGCCAGCAGTTTATGGGGGACAGGAAACACTGAAGCTTTCTTT. This encodes CASSLWGTGNTEAFF.

Only a few counts were recorded for this clonotype. The chain recombines TRBV20-1 with TRBJ1-4; D unclear. V lost 0 bases and J lost 3, with 11 bases in between. Germline V gives CDR1 DFQATT, CDR2 SNEGSKA (reference sequence). The CDR3 contains 15 residues. The CDR3: CSARDSGSPNEKLFF. The CDR3 nucleotides are TGCAGTGCTAGAGATTCGGGGTCGCCTAATGAAAAACTGTTTTTT.

V and J are TRBV24-1 and TRBJ1-4; the match to TRBD1 covers 7 bases. V shed 9 bases and J 5 bases; nucleotides not matched to a gene: 8. This CDR3 is built from 14 residues. Germline CDR1 and CDR2: KGHDR and SFDVKD. The CDR3: CATGSGTDNEKLFF. CDR3 DNA: TGTGCCACCGGATCCGGGACAGACAATGAAAAACTGTTTTTT.

The chain combines TRBV9 with TRBJ1-4; D is uncertain. Deletions cut 0 bases from V and 7 bases from J, with 16 bases between. This CDR3 is 16 amino acids long. The V gene's germline CDR1 is SGDLS and CDR2 YYNGEE. The CDR3 coding sequence is TGTGCCAGCAGCGTAGGCTCTGGGATGGGAGGTGAAAAACTGTTTTTT. Amino acid sequence: CASSVGSGMGGEKLFF. Variable domain in full (rest from reference TRBV9 and TRBJ1-4): DSGVTQTPKHLITATGQRVTLRCSPRSGDLSVYWYQQSLDQGLQFLIQYYNGEERAKGNILERFSAQQFPDLHSELNLSSLELGDSALYFCASSVGSGMGGEKLFFGSGTQLSVL.

V gene TRBV18 combines with J gene TRBJ2-7, with D perhaps being TRBD1 or TRBD2 (5 bases each). Trimming cost V 5 bases and J 3 bases, with 14 bases left between them. The CDR3 is made up of 14 amino acids. Germline assignment: CDR1 KGHSH and CDR2 LQKENI. DNA for the CDR3: TGTGCCAGCTCAGACCGGGACGCCAACTACGAGCAGTACTTC. Encoded protein: CASSDRDANYEQYF. Supplemented by reference TRBV18 and TRBJ2-7, the full variable domain reads NAGVMQNPRHLVRRRGQEARLRCSPMKGHSHVYWYRQLPEEGLKFMVYLQKENIIDESGMPKERFSAEFPKEGPSILRIQQVVRGDSAAYFCASSDRDANYEQYFGPGTRLTVT.

The sample holds many counts of this clonotype. The CDR3 coding sequence is TGTGCCAGCAGCTTGCAGGGGAATCAGCCCCAGCATTTT. Residues: CASSLQGNQPQHF. The gene calls are TRBV7-2 and TRBJ1-5, with D perhaps TRBD1 (6 bases). Per the germline V gene, CDR1 is SGHTA and CDR2 is FQGNSA. The CDR3 runs to 13 residues. The V gene lost 3 bases and the J gene lost 4 bases, with 7 bases spanning the gap.

This chain joins TRBV7-2 and TRBJ2-3; D gene uncertain. CDR1 is SGHTA and CDR2 is FQGNSA in the germline V gene. V lost 3 bases and J 4 bases, leaving 8 bases between the germline ends. CDR3 length equals 13 residues. CDR3 coding DNA: TGTGCCAGCAGCTTGAAATACTCAGATACGCAGTATTTT. It yields the protein CASSLKYSDTQYF.

The rearrangement uses TRBV6-1 and TRBJ2-1; possibly TRBD2 for D (6 bases). Germline values: CDR1 MNHNS, CDR2 SASEGT. The CDR3 extends over 17 amino acids. Trimming cost V 4 bases and J 0 bases, with 16 bases left between them. The CDR3 region has the DNA TGTGCCAGCAGTGTTTCGGTAGCGGCCAGCTCCTACAATGAGCAGTTCTTC. It is translated as CASSVSVAASSYNEQFF.

About this clonotype itself: It is likely a read error, because the conserved phenylalanine at the end of the CDR3 is missing. V is TRBV6-2 or TRBV6-3 and J is TRBJ2-3; 11 bases are shared with TRBD2. This CDR3 has 16 residues. Germline trimming cut 2 bases from V and 0 bases from J; bases unmatched to any gene: 1. Looked up from germline, CDR1 is MNHEY and CDR2 is SVGEGT. The CDR3 nucleotides are TGTGCCAGCAGTTACCGGACTAGCGGGAGCACAGATACGCAGTATGTT. Its translation is CASSYRTSGSTDTQYV.

This clonotype has just a few counts. V is TRBV7-2 and J is TRBJ1-1; D not certain. From germline, CDR1 is SGHTA and CDR2 FQGNSA. The ends were cut back, 3 bases at V and 6 bases at J, with 11 bases in the middle. This CDR3 is built from 13 residues. The CDR3 DNA reads as TGTGCCAGCAGCTTGCGAAGAGGAGCTGAAGCTTTCTTT. Protein sequence: CASSLRRGAEAFF.

This clonotype appeared a single time. The gene calls are TRBV29-1 and TRBJ2-5; 7 positions agree with TRBD1. The germline CDR1 and CDR2 sequences are SQVTM and ANQGSEA. Unmatched junction bases numbered 8, after V lost 7 bases and J lost 0 bases. The CDR3 is 14 residues long. The CDR3 nucleotides read TGCAGCGGCCAACAGGGGCCTAACCAAGAGACCCAGTACTTC. Its protein is CSGQQGPNQETQYF.